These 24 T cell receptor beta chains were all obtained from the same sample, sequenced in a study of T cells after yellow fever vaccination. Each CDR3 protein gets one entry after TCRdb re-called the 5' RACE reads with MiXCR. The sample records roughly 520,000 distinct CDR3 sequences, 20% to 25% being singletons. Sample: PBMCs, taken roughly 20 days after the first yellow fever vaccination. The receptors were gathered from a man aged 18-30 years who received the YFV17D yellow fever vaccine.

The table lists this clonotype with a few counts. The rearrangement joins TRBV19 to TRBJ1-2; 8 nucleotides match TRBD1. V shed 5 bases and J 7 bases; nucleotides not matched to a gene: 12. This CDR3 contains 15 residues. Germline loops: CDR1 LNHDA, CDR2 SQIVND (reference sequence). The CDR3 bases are TGTGCCAGTAGTGCGCGGGACAGGATCTCTATTGGCTACACCTTC. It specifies CASSARDRISIGYTF.

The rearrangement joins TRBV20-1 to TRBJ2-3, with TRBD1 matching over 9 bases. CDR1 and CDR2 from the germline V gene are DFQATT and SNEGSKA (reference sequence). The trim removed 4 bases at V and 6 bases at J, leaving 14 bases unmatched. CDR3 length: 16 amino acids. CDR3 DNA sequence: TGCAGTGCTATCACGGGACAGGGTATAATACGGGATACGCAGTATTTT. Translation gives CSAITGQGIIRDTQYF.

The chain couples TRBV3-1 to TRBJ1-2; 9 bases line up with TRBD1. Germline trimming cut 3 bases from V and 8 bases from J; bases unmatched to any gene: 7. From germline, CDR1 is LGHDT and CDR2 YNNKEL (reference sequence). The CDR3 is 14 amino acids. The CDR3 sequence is CASSQMPGQGGYTF. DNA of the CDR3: TGTGCCAGCAGCCAGATGCCGGGACAGGGAGGCTACACCTTC.

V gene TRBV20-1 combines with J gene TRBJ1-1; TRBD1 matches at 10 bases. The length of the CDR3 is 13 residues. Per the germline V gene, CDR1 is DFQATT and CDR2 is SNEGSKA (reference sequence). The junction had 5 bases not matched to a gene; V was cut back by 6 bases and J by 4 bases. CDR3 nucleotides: TGCAGTGCCGGGGACAGGGGTTTCACTGAAGCTTTCTTT. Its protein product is CSAGDRGFTEAFF.

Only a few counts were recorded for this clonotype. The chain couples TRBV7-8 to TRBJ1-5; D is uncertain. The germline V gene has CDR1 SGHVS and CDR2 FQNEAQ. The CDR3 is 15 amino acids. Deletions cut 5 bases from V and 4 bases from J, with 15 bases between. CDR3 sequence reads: CASSPHQNINQPQHF. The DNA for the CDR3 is TGTGCCAGCAGCCCACACCAAAATATAAATCAGCCCCAGCATTTT.

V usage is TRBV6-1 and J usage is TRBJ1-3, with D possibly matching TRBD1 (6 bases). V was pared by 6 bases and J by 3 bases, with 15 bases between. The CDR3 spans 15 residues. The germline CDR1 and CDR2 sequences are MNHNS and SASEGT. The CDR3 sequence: CASSPGTPFGNTIYF. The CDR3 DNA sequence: TGTGCCAGCAGCCCGGGGACACCCTTTGGAAACACCATATATTTT.

The CDR3 sequence: CASNRYRDRGRRDTGELFF. In DNA form, the CDR3 reads TGTGCCAGCAACCGCTACCGGGACAGGGGGCGTAGGGACACCGGGGAGCTGTTTTTT. This sequence joins TRBV12-3 or TRBV12-4 and TRBJ2-2; 12 bases are a match to TRBD1. Germline trimming cut 7 bases from V and 3 bases from J; bases unmatched to any gene: 15. This CDR3 region has 19 residues.

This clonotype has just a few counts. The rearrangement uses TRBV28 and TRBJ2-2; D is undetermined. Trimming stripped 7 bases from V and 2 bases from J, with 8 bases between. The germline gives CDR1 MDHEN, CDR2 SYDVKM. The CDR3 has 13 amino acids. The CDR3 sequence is CASTHQNTGELFF. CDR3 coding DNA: TGTGCCAGCACCCATCAAAACACCGGGGAGCTGTTTTTT.

As DNA, the CDR3 is TGCGCCAGCAGCATCCAGGGCCAGGGGAACACTGAAGCTTTCTTT. The encoded protein is CASSIQGQGNTEAFF. The chain employs TRBV5-1 and TRBJ1-1, with D possibly TRBD1 on 5 matching bases. There are 15 residues in the CDR3. The germline gives CDR1 SGHRS, CDR2 YFSETQ. Trimming took 4 bases from V and 1 from J, leaving 14 bases between them.

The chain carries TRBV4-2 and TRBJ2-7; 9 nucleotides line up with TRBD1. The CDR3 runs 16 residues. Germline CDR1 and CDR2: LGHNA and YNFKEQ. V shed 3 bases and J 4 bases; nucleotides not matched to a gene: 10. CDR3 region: CASSQDADRGLYEQYF. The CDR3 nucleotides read TGTGCCAGCAGCCAGGACGCGGACAGGGGATTATACGAGCAGTACTTC.

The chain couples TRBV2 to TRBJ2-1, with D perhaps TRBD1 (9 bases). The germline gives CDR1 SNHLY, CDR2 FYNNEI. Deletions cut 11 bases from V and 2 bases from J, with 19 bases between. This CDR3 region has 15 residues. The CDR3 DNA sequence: TGTGCCTCCCTCGGGGGGGACAGGGCCTACAATGAGCAGTTCTTC. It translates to CASLGGDRAYNEQFF.

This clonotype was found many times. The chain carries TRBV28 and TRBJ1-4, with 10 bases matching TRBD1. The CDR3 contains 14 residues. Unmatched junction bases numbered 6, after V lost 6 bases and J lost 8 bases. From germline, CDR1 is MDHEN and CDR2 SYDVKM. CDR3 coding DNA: TGTGCCAGCAGCCCCGGGACAGGGGTGGAAAAACTGTTTTTT. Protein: CASSPGTGVEKLFF.

The CDR3 is CASSTRPGLMTDTQYF. DNA of the CDR3: TGTGCCAGCAGCACGAGGCCGGGACTAATGACAGATACGCAGTATTTT. The chain has TRBV6-1 and TRBJ2-3, with 7 nucleotides matching TRBD2. The trim removed 6 bases at V and 3 bases at J, leaving 12 bases unmatched. CDR1 is MNHNS, CDR2 SASEGT, per germline. The CDR3 spans 16 residues.

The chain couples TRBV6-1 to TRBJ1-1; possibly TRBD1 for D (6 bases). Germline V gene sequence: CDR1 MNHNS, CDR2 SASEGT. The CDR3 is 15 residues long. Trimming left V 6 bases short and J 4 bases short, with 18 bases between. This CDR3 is CASSSGHGGITEAFF. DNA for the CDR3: TGTGCCAGCAGCTCGGGACACGGGGGAATCACTGAAGCTTTCTTT.

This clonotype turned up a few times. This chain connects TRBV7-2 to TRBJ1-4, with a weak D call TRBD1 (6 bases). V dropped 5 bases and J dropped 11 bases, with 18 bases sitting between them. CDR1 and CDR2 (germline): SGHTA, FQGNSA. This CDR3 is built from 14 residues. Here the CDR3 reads CASSPYNREGKLFF. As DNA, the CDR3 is TGTGCCAGCAGCCCCTACAACAGGGAAGGGAAACTGTTTTTT.

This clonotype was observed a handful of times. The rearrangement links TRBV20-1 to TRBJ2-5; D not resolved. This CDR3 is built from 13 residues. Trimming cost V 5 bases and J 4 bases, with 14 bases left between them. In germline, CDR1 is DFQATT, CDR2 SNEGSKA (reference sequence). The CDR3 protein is CSAREENVETQYF. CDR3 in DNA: TGCAGTGCTCGTGAGGAGAACGTAGAGACCCAGTACTTC.

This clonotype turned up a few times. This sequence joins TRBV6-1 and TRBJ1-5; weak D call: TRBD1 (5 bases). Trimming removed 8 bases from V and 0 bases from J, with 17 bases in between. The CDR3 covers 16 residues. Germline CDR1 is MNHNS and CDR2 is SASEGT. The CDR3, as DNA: TGTGCCAGCGGAAAGAGGGGAAGGTTTAGCAATCAGCCCCAGCATTTT. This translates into CASGKRGRFSNQPQHF.

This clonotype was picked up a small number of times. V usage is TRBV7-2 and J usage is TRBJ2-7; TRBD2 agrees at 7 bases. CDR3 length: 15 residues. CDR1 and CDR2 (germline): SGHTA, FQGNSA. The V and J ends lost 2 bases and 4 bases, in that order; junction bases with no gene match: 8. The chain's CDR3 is CASSLIGGSIYEQYV. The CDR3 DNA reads TGTGCCAGCAGCTTAATCGGGGGGAGTATATACGAGCAGTACGTC.

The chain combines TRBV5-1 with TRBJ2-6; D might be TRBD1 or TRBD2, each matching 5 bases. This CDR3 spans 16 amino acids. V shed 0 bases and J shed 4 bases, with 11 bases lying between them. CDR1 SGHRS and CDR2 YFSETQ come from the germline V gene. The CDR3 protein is CASSLVAGTGANVLTF. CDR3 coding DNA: TGCGCCAGCAGCTTGGTTGCAGGGACCGGGGCCAACGTCCTGACTTTC.

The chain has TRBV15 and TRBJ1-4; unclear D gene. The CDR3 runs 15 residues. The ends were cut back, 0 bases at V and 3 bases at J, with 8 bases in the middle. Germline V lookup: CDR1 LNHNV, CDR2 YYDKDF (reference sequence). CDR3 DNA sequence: TGTGCCACCAGCAGAGATCGATCGGCTAATGAAAAACTGTTTTTT. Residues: CATSRDRSANEKLFF.

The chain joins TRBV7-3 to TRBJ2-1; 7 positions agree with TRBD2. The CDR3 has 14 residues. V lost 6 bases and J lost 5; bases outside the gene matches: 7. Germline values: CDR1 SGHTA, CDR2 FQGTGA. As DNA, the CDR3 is TGTGCCAGCAGTCTGGCGGGGGTGAACAATGAGCAGTTCTTC. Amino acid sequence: CASSLAGVNNEQFF.

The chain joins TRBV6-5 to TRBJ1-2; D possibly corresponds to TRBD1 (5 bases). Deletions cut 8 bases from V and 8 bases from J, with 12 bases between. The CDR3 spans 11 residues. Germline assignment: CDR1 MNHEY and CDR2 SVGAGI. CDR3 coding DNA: TGTGCCAGCTATGGGGCGCGGGGCTACACCTTC. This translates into CASYGARGYTF.

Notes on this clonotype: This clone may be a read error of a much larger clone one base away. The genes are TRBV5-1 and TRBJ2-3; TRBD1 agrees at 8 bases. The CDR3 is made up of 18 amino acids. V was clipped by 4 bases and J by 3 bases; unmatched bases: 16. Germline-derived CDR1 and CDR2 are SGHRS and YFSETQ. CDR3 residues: CASSVKNAWTGNTDTQYF. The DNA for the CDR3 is TGCGCCAGCAGCGTGAAAAACGCCTGGACAGGGAATACAGATACGCAGTATTTT.

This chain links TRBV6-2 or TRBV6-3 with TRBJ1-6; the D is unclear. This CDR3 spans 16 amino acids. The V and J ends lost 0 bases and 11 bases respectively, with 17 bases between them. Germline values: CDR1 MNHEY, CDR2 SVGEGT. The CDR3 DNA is TGTGCCAGCAGTTACTCTGAAAGCCCTGGCCCTCCACCCCTCCACTTT. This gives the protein CASSYSESPGPPPLHF.